This T cell receptor (beta chain) was profiled in a study of OX40 agonist ivuxolimab in advanced cancers. Note on this clone: Its cognate antigen is unknown.

Study-wide findings and caveats: In the 0.1 to 3.0 mg/kg range, CD4+ and CD8+ blood T cells had expanded clonally by week 6.

Profiling relied on immunoSEQ multiplex PCR, and the TCRdb table lists in-frame clones only, not all of them. In the table there are approximately 44,000 clones, 65% to 90% of which are singletons. V lost 3 bases to trimming and J lost 0 bases, with 7 bases between them. CDR1 is SNHLY, CDR2 FYNNEI, per germline. The CDR3 is made up of 14 amino acids. Sequenced material: CD4+ or CD8+ T cells sorted from blood, taken in a trial of the OX40 agonist ivuxolimab. The clonotype originates from an adult with an advanced solid tumor such as melanoma, head and neck, liver or kidney cancer. The gene calls are TRBV2 and TRBJ2-3; possible D gene TRBD2, 5 bases. The CDR3 reads CASSERVSTDTQYF. The CDR3 DNA follows: TGTGCCAGCAGTGAGAGGGTGAGCACAGATACGCAGTATTTT. Together with reference TRBV2 and TRBJ2-3, the CDR3 gives the full variable domain: EPEVTQTPSHQVTQMGQEVILRCVPISNHLYFYWYRQILGQKVEFLVSFYNNEISEKSEIFDDQFSVERPDGSNFTLKIRSTKLEDSAMYFCASSERVSTDTQYFGPGTRLTVL.